The rows below give T cell receptor beta chains drawn from one sample of a study of cytomegalovirus exposure and HLA in healthy donors. Method: immunoSEQ multiplex PCR; TCRdb's copy keeps in-frame clones and lacks some. The sample lists some 100,000 clones; 70% to 80% were seen once. The sequencing input was PBMCs. These TCRs come from a man aged 45-65 years in good health and CMV-seropositive. Both conserved end residues are part of each CDR3. Fields, in order: J gene, D gene, clone size, V gene, CDR3 DNA, CDR3 protein. D genes are given only for firm matches. Not every row has a clone size; where given, it reads once, few, many or a size class.

J: TRBJ2-7
D: TRBD1
size: once
V: TRBV28
DNA: TGTGCCAGCAGTGAGACCGGGACAGGGTTGAAGGAGCAGTACTTC
CDR3: CASSETGTGLKEQYF

J: TRBJ1-5
D: -
size: -
V: TRBV7-2
DNA: TGTGCCAGCAGCTTTTATCAGGGCACAGGACAGCCCCAGCATTTT
CDR3: CASSFYQGTGQPQHF

J: TRBJ1-6
D: TRBD1
size: -
V: TRBV7-9
DNA: TGTGCCAGCAGCTTGGTAGGACAGGGTAATTCACCCCTCCACTTT
CDR3: CASSLVGQGNSPLHF

J: TRBJ1-2
D: -
size: -
V: TRBV4-1
DNA: TGCGCCAGCAGCCAAGACCGGAGACAGCGATACTATGGCTACACCTTC
CDR3: CASSQDRRQRYYGYTF

J: TRBJ2-7
D: TRBD2
size: -
V: TRBV27
DNA: TGTGCCAGCAGTTCCAGACAGGGGAGTAGCGGGAGGGCCTTAAGGGAGCAGTACTTC
CDR3: CASSSRQGSSGRALREQYF

J: TRBJ2-1
D: -
size: -
V: TRBV5-1
DNA: TGCGCCAGCAGCTTGGAGGCCAGGGCCAATGAGCAGTTCTTC
CDR3: CASSLEARANEQFF

J: TRBJ2-7
D: TRBD1
size: -
V: TRBV5-4
DNA: TGTGCCAGCAGCCTGACAGGGTACGAGCAGTACTTC
CDR3: CASSLTGYEQYF

J: TRBJ2-7
D: TRBD1
size: -
V: TRBV19
DNA: TGTGCCAGTAGTACACGACAGGGGTACGAGCAGTACTTC
CDR3: CASSTRQGYEQYF

J: TRBJ2-3
D: -
size: -
V: TRBV5-4
DNA: TGTGCCAGCAGCTCGGGGACTCGCACAGATACGCAGTATTTT
CDR3: CASSSGTRTDTQYF

J: TRBJ2-7
D: TRBD1
size: -
V: TRBV5-4
DNA: TGTGCCAGCAGCAGGGACAGGTTCCACGAGCAGTACTTC
CDR3: CASSRDRFHEQYF

J: TRBJ2-7
D: -
size: few
V: TRBV2
DNA: TGTGCCAGCAAAAAAGGGCAGGGGCCTTCCGAGCAGTACTTC
CDR3: CASKKGQGPSEQYF

J: TRBJ2-2
D: -
size: -
V: TRBV5-1
DNA: TGCGCCAGCAGTATGGACAGCGCCTCTATATCAGAGCTGTTTTTT
CDR3: CASSMDSASISELFF

J: TRBJ1-1
D: TRBD1
size: few
V: TRBV7-9
DNA: TGTGCCAGCAGCCGACAGGGTATGAAAACGGAAGCTTTCTTT
CDR3: CASSRQGMKTEAFF

J: TRBJ2-7
D: TRBD1
size: -
V: TRBV6-5
DNA: TGTGCCAGCAGTTACCAAAACAGGGGATCTACCTACGAGCAGTACTTC
CDR3: CASSYQNRGSTYEQYF

J: TRBJ2-6
D: TRBD1
size: -
V: TRBV30
DNA: TGTGCCTGGAGTACTCCGGGACAGGCACTCTCTGGGGCCAACGTCCTGACTTTC
CDR3: CAWSTPGQALSGANVLTF

J: TRBJ2-3
D: TRBD1
size: -
V: TRBV7-8
DNA: TGTGCCAGCAGCTTAGGACAGGGGGGACCCACAGATACGCAGTATTTT
CDR3: CASSLGQGGPTDTQYF

J: TRBJ1-2
D: -
size: -
V: TRBV7-9
DNA: TGTGCCAGCAGCGTCTACCAAACCCAAAAAGAATATGGCTACACCTTC
CDR3: CASSVYQTQKEYGYTF

J: TRBJ2-5
D: -
size: few
V: TRBV7-9
DNA: TGTGCCAGCAGCTTAGGAGCAGGGGAGATTCAAGAGACCCAGTACTTC
CDR3: CASSLGAGEIQETQYF

J: TRBJ2-7
D: -
size: -
V: TRBV6-5
DNA: TGTGCCAGCAGTACAGGGAACGCCCTTACCTACGAGCAGTACTTC
CDR3: CASSTGNALTYEQYF

J: TRBJ2-3
D: -
size: -
V: TRBV7-2
DNA: TGTGCCAGCAGCTTAGCCCCTCTAGGGCAGGGAACAGATACGCAGTATTTT
CDR3: CASSLAPLGQGTDTQYF

J: TRBJ2-1
D: TRBD2
size: few
V: TRBV4-3
DNA: TGCGCCAGCAGCCAAGTGAGCGGGATAAATGAGCAGTTCTTC
CDR3: CASSQVSGINEQFF

J: TRBJ1-3
D: -
size: -
V: TRBV5-1
DNA: TGCGCCAGCAGCAATGGGCTGGGTGCTTTCTCTGGAAACACCATATATTTT
CDR3: CASSNGLGAFSGNTIYF

J: TRBJ2-7
D: TRBD2
size: -
V: TRBV6-6
DNA: TGTGCCAGCAGTTACCCGGAGGCGGGAGCGCACGAGCAGTACTTC
CDR3: CASSYPEAGAHEQYF

J: TRBJ2-4
D: -
size: -
V: TRBV6-1
DNA: TGTGCCAGCAGTGACAGGGGAAACATTCAGTACTTC
CDR3: CASSDRGNIQYF

J: TRBJ1-1
D: -
size: -
V: TRBV29-1
DNA: TGCAGCGTTAGACAGACGACTGAAGCTTTCTTT
CDR3: CSVRQTTEAFF

J: TRBJ1-2
D: -
size: -
V: TRBV7-2
DNA: TGTGCCAGCAGCTTAGGTGTGGAAAGGCGGTATGGCTACACCTTC
CDR3: CASSLGVERRYGYTF

J: TRBJ1-5
D: -
size: -
V: TRBV6-5
DNA: TGTGCCAGCAGCCGGCTCGGACAGAAAAATCAGCCCCAGCATTTT
CDR3: CASSRLGQKNQPQHF

J: TRBJ1-1
D: -
size: -
V: TRBV11-3
DNA: TGTGCCAGCAGCGCAGGGGAGAGGACTGAAGCTTTCTTT
CDR3: CASSAGERTEAFF

J: TRBJ2-7
D: TRBD2
size: -
V: TRBV11-1
DNA: TGTGCCAGCAGCACCCGGACTAGCGGGGCTCACTCCTACGAGCAGTACTTC
CDR3: CASSTRTSGAHSYEQYF

J: TRBJ1-1
D: TRBD1
size: -
V: TRBV29-1
DNA: TGCAGCGTCCGGGACAGGGGCTCTCCGAACACTGAAGCTTTCTTT
CDR3: CSVRDRGSPNTEAFF

J: TRBJ2-7
D: TRBD2
size: -
V: TRBV11-2
DNA: TGTGCCAGCAGTACCACCGGGACTAGCCTTTCCGAGCAGTACTTC
CDR3: CASSTTGTSLSEQYF

J: TRBJ2-1
D: -
size: -
V: TRBV29-1
DNA: TGCAGCGTTGGGGCAACCTACAATGAGCAGTTCTTC
CDR3: CSVGATYNEQFF

J: TRBJ2-7
D: -
size: -
V: TRBV29-1
DNA: TGCAGCGCGGCGCGGGACTCCTACGAGCAGTACTTC
CDR3: CSAARDSYEQYF

J: TRBJ2-4
D: TRBD2
size: -
V: TRBV2
DNA: TGTGCCAGCAGTGCACCCGGGGGGTACACGAACATTCAGTACTTC
CDR3: CASSAPGGYTNIQYF

J: TRBJ2-3
D: -
size: -
V: TRBV4-3
DNA: TGCGCCAGCAGCCTTCAGGGATACAACACAGATACGCAGTATTTT
CDR3: CASSLQGYNTDTQYF

J: TRBJ2-5
D: TRBD2
size: -
V: TRBV5-1
DNA: TGCGCCAGCAGCTTGCTGACTAGCGGGCAAGAGACCCAGTACTTC
CDR3: CASSLLTSGQETQYF

J: TRBJ2-2
D: TRBD1
size: -
V: TRBV2
DNA: TGTGCCAGCACGAGGGAAGGGGCAGGGGGAAGGACCGGGGAGCTGTTTTTT
CDR3: CASTREGAGGRTGELFF

J: TRBJ1-2
D: TRBD1
size: -
V: TRBV2
DNA: TGTGCCAGCAGGACGACAGGGTATGGCTACACCTTC
CDR3: CASRTTGYGYTF

J: TRBJ1-2
D: -
size: -
V: TRBV18
DNA: TGTGCCAGCTCACCAAACAGCGACAGGACCTATGGCTACACCTTC
CDR3: CASSPNSDRTYGYTF

J: TRBJ2-5
D: TRBD2
size: -
V: TRBV5-1
DNA: TGCGCCAGCAGCTTGGAGCCTAGCGGGGTCCAAGAGACCCAGTACTTC
CDR3: CASSLEPSGVQETQYF

J: TRBJ1-1
D: -
size: -
V: TRBV6-1
DNA: TGTGCCAGCAGGTTGGGACATAAGAACACTGAAGCTTTCTTT
CDR3: CASRLGHKNTEAFF

J: TRBJ1-3
D: -
size: -
V: TRBV5-1
DNA: TGCGCCAGCTCCCCGGCCCCAGCGAGCTCTGGAACCACCATATATTTT
CDR3: CASSPAPASSGTTIYF

J: TRBJ2-7
D: -
size: -
V: TRBV6-4
DNA: TGTGCCAGCAGGGACCCCTCAACCCGACAGCCGAAGACCTACGAGCAGTACTTC
CDR3: CASRDPSTRQPKTYEQYF

J: TRBJ2-4
D: TRBD2
size: -
V: TRBV5-4
DNA: TGTGCCAGCAGCTTGGGAACTAGCGGGAGTAGGAAAAACATTCAGTACTTC
CDR3: CASSLGTSGSRKNIQYF

J: TRBJ2-7
D: TRBD2
size: -
V: TRBV19
DNA: TGTGCCAGTAGTGCGGTCAGGACTAGCGGGAGCCCCGAGCAGTACTTC
CDR3: CASSAVRTSGSPEQYF

J: TRBJ2-5
D: -
size: -
V: TRBV5-1
DNA: TGCGCCAGCAGGTATCCAAGGACAAACCAAGAGACCCAGTACTTC
CDR3: CASRYPRTNQETQYF

J: TRBJ1-5
D: -
size: -
V: TRBV2
DNA: TGTGCCAGCAGTGAAGGGGGGACAACCAATCAGCCCCAGCATTTT
CDR3: CASSEGGTTNQPQHF

J: TRBJ1-2
D: -
size: -
V: TRBV6-5
DNA: TGTGCCAGCAGTTCTGGACAGAGTTGGTTATATGGCTACACCTTC
CDR3: CASSSGQSWLYGYTF

J: TRBJ2-3
D: -
size: -
V: TRBV7-2
DNA: TGTGCCAGCAGCCAGGGACTTAGCACAGATACGCAGTATTTT
CDR3: CASSQGLSTDTQYF